This is a list of T cell receptor beta chains from one sample in a study of graft-versus-host responses after intestinal transplantation. Only in-frame clones appear in the TCRdb table, and some are missing; sequencing was by immunoSEQ multiplex PCR. This table has 8,000 to 13,000 clones, roughly 29% appearing once. The sample consisted of alloreactive CD4+ T cells from a mixed lymphocyte reaction culture, taken before transplantation. All receptors derive from a human patient who was an organ donor for intestinal transplantation. Each CDR3 is given with its conserved first and last residue. The D gene is left open where the match is weak. Size is stated for part of the rows, as once, few or many counts, or as a class when the clone is expanded.

>TRBD2|15|TRBV11-2|medium-sized|TRBJ2-7
CASSFGLAGRFEQYF
TGTGCCAGCAGTTTTGGACTAGCGGGGCGTTTTGAGCAGTACTTC
>-|13|TRBV6-1|-|TRBJ2-6
CASSLAGANVLTF
TGTGCCAGCTCTTTAGCTGGGGCCAACGTCCTGACTTTC
>-|14|TRBV11-3|few|TRBJ2-7
CASSQNRVSYEQYF
TGTGCCAGCAGCCAAAACAGGGTTTCATACGAGCAGTACTTC
>TRBD2|17|TRBV9|-|TRBJ2-1
CASSGPLAAVSYNEQFF
TGTGCCAGCAGCGGCCCCCTAGCGGCTGTCTCCTACAATGAGCAGTTCTTC
>-|15|TRBV28|-|TRBJ1-3
CASSLLEGTGNTIYF
TGTGCCAGCAGTTTACTCGAGGGCACTGGAAACACCATATATTTT
>-|14|TRBV5-6|-|TRBJ1-1
CASSFFGQNTEAFF
TGTGCCAGCAGCTTCTTTGGACAGAACACTGAAGCTTTCTTT
>TRBD1|15|TRBV5-4|few|TRBJ2-7
CASSLSMTGGYEQYF
TGTGCCAGCAGCCTCAGTATGACAGGGGGCTACGAGCAGTACTTC
>TRBD2|15|TRBV7-3|-|TRBJ2-1
CASSLKLAGYYEQFF
TGTGCCAGCAGCTTAAAACTAGCGGGGTACTATGAGCAGTTCTTC
>-|14|TRBV7-9|-|TRBJ1-2
CASSLDRVGYGYTF
TGTGCCAGCAGCTTAGACAGGGTAGGCTATGGCTACACCTTC
>-|12|TRBV30|-|TRBJ1-1
CAWKQALTEAFF
TGTGCCTGGAAACAAGCGCTCACTGAAGCTTTCTTT
>-|10|TRBV20-1|few|TRBJ2-1
CSAKGGEQFF
TGCAGTGCTAAAGGTGGGGAGCAGTTCTTC
>TRBD1|14|TRBV6-6|few|TRBJ1-5
CASRSGQGGQPQHF
TGTGCCAGCAGATCGGGACAGGGAGGGCAGCCCCAGCATTTT
>TRBD2|14|TRBV5-5|-|TRBJ2-3
CASSRTSGGDTQYF
TGTGCCAGCAGCAGGACTAGCGGGGGAGATACGCAGTATTTT
>-|13|TRBV18|medium-sized|TRBJ1-1
CASSPSVNTEAFF
TGTGCCAGCTCACCATCAGTGAACACTGAAGCTTTCTTT